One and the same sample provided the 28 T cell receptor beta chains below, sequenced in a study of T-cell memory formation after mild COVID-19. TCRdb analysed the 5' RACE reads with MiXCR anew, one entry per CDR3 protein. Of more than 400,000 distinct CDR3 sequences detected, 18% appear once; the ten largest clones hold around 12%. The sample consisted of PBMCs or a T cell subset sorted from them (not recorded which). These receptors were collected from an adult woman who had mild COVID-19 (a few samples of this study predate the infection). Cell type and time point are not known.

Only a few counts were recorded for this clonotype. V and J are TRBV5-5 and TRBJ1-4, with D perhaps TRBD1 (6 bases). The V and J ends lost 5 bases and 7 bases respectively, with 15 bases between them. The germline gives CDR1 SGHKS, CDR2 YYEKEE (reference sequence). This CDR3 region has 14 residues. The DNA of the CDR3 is TGTGCCAGCAGACAGGGTCGGGTTGCTGAAAAACTGTTTTTT. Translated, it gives CASRQGRVAEKLFF.

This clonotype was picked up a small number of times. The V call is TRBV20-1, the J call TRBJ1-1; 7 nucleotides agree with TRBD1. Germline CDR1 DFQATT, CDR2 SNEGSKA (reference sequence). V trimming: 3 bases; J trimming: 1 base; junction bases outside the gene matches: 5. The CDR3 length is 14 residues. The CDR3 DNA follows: TGCAGTGCTAGGGTGGGACAGACGAACACTGAAGCTTTCTTT. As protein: CSARVGQTNTEAFF.

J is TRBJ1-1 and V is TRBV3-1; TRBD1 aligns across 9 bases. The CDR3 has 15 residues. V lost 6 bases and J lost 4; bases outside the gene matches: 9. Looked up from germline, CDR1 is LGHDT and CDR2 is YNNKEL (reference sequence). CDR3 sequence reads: CASRKTGGTGTEAFF. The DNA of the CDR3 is TGTGCCAGCAGAAAAACAGGGGGCACGGGCACTGAAGCTTTCTTT.

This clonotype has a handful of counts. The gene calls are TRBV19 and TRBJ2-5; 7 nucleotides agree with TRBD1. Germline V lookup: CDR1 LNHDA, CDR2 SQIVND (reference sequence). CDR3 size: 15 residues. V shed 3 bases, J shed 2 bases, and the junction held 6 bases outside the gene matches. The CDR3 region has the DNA TGTGCCAGTAGTATCGGTGGGACAGCGCAAGAGACCCAGTACTTC. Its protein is CASSIGGTAQETQYF.

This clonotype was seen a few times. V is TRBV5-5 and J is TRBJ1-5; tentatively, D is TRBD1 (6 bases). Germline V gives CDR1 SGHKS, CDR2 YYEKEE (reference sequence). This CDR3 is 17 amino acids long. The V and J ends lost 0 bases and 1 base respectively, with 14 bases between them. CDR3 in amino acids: CASSLADRSWSNQPQHF. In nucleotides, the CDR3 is TGTGCCAGCAGCTTGGCGGACAGATCGTGGAGCAATCAGCCCCAGCATTTT.

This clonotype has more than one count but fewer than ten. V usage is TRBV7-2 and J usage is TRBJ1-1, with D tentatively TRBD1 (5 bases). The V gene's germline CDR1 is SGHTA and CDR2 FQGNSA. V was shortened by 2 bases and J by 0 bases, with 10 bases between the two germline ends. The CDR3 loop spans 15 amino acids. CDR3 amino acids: CASSLLPQVNTEAFF. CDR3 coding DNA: TGTGCCAGCAGCTTACTTCCACAGGTGAACACTGAAGCTTTCTTT. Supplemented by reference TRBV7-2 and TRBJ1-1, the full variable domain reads GAGVSQSPSNKVTEKGKDVELRCDPISGHTALYWYRQSLGQGLEFLIYFQGNSAPDKSGLPSDRFSAERTGGSVSTLTIQRTQQEDSAVYLCASSLLPQVNTEAFFGQGTRLTVV.

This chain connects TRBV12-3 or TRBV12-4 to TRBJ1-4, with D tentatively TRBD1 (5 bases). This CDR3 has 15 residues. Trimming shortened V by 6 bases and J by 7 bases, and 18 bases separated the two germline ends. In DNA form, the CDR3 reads TGTGCCAGCAGCCCGTCGGGGGGGGAGGTTGAAAAACTGTTTTTT. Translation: CASSPSGGEVEKLFF.

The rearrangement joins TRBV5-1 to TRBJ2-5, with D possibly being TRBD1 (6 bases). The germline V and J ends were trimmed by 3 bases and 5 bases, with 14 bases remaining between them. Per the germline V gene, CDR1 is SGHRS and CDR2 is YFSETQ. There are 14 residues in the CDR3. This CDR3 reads CASSSDSAGETQYF. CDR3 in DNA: TGCGCCAGCAGCTCGGACAGTGCTGGGGAGACCCAGTACTTC.

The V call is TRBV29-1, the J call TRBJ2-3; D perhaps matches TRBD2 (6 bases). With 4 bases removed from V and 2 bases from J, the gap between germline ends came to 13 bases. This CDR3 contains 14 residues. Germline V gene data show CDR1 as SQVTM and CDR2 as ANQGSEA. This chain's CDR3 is CSVALRGTTDTQYF. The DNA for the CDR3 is TGCAGCGTTGCGTTGCGGGGAACCACAGATACGCAGTATTTT.

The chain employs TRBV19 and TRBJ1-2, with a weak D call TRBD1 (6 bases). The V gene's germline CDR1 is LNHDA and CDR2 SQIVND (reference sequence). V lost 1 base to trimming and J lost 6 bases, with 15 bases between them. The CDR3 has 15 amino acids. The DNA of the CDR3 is TGTGCCAGTAGTATAGGAACAGGGAATGCTGATGGCTACACCTTC. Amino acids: CASSIGTGNADGYTF.

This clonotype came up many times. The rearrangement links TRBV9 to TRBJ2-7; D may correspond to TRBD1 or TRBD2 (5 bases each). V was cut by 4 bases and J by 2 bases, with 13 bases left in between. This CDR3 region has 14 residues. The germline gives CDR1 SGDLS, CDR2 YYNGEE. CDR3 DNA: TGTGCCAGCAGCCCCGGGACCGCACCCTACGAGCAGTACTTC. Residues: CASSPGTAPYEQYF.

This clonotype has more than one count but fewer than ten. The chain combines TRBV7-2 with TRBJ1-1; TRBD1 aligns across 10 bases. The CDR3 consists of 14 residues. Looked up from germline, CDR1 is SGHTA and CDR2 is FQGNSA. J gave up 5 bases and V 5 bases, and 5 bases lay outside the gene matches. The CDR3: CASSKRTGGTEAFF. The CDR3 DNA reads TGTGCCAGCAGCAAGCGGACAGGGGGGACTGAAGCTTTCTTT.

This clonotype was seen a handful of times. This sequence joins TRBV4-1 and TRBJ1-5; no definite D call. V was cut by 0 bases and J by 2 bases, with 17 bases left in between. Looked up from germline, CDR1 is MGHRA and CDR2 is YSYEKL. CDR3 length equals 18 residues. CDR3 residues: CASSQDRRAFLGNQPQHF. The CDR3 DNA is TGCGCCAGCAGCCAAGATAGGCGGGCTTTCCTGGGCAATCAGCCCCAGCATTTT.

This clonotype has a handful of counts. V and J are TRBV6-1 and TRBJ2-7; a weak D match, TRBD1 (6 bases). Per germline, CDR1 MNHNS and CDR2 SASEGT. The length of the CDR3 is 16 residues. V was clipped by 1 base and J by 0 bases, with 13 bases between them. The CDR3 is CASSEGNRVLSYEQYF. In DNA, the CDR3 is TGTGCCAGCAGTGAAGGGAACAGGGTGCTCTCCTACGAGCAGTACTTC.

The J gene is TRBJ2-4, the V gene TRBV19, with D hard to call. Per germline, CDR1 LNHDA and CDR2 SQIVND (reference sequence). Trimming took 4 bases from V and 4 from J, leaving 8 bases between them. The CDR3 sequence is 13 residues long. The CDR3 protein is CASSTGRKNIQYF. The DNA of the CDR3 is TGTGCCAGTAGTACCGGCAGGAAAAACATTCAGTACTTC. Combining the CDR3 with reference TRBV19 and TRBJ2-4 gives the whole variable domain DGGITQSPKYLFRKEGQNVTLSCEQNLNHDAMYWYRQDPGQGLRLIYYSQIVNDFQKGDIAEGYSVSREKKESFPLTVTSAQKNPTAFYLCASSTGRKNIQYFGAGTRLSVL.

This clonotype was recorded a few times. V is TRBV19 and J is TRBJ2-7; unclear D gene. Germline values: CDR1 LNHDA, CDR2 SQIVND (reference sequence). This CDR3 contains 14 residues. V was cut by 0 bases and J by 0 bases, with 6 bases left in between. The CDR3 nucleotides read TGTGCCAGTAGTATAGATACAAGCTCCTACGAGCAGTACTTC. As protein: CASSIDTSSYEQYF.

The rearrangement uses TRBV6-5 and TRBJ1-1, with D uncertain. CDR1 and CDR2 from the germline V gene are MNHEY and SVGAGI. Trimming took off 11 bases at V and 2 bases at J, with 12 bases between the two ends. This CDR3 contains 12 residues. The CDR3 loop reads CALVGSNTEAFF. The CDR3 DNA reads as TGTGCCCTCGTAGGGTCTAACACTGAAGCTTTCTTT.

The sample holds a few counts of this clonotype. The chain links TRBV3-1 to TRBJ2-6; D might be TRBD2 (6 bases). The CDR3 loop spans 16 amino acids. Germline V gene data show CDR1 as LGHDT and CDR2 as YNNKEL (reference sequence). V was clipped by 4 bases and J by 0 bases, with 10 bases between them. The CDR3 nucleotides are TGTGCCAGCAGCCCCCTGGGGGGCTCTGGGGCCAACGTCCTGACTTTC. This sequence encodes CASSPLGGSGANVLTF.

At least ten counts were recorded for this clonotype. The CDR3 DNA sequence: TGTGCCAGCAGTCCGGACTTCAGCCTCCACTACGAGCAGTACTTC. Amino acid sequence: CASSPDFSLHYEQYF. This chain uses TRBV2 with TRBJ2-7; perhaps TRBD2 as D (5 bases). CDR1 is SNHLY, CDR2 FYNNEI, per germline. This CDR3 region has 15 residues. The V end was cut by 5 bases, the J end by 3 bases, with 17 bases between. Supplemented by reference TRBV2 and TRBJ2-7, the full variable domain reads EPEVTQTPSHQVTQMGQEVILRCVPISNHLYFYWYRQILGQKVEFLVSFYNNEISEKSEIFDDQFSVERPDGSNFTLKIRSTKLEDSAMYFCASSPDFSLHYEQYFGPGTRLTVT.

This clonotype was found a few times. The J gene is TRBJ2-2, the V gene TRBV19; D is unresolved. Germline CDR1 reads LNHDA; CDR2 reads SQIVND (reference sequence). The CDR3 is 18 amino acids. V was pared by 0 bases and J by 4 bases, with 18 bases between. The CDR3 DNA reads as TGTGCCAGTAGTATAGATGATTTTAATGGGTTACGCACCGGGGAGCTGTTTTTT. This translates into CASSIDDFNGLRTGELFF.

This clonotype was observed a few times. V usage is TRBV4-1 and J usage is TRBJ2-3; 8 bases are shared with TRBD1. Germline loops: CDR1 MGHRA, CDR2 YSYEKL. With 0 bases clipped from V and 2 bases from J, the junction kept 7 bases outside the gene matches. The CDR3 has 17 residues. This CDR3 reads CASSQDRTGTYTDTQYF. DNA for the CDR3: TGCGCCAGCAGCCAAGATAGGACAGGGACCTACACAGATACGCAGTATTTT.

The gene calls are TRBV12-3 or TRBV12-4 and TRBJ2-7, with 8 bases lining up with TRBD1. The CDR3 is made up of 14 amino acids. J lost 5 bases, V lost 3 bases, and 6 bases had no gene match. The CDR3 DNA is TGTGCCAGCAGTTTTGGGGCGACAGGGGACGAGCAGTACTTC. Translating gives CASSFGATGDEQYF.

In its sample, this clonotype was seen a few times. The CDR3 is CASSQEPGPYNEQFF. In DNA, the CDR3 is TGCGCCAGCAGCCAAGAACCAGGGCCTTACAATGAGCAGTTCTTC. The gene calls are TRBV4-3 and TRBJ2-1; TRBD1 might be the D (5 bases). In germline, CDR1 is LGHNA, CDR2 YSLEER. There are 15 residues in the CDR3. The ends were cut back, 0 bases at V and 4 bases at J, with 10 bases in the middle.

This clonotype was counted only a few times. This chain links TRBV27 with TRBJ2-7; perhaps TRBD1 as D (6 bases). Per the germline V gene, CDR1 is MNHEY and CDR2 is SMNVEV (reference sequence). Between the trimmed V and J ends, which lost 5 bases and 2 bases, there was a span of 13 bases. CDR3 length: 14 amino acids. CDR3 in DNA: TGTGCCAGCAGTCGGACAGCTTCCACCTACGAGCAGTACTTC. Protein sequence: CASSRTASTYEQYF.

CDR3 nucleotide sequence: TGCGCCAGCAGTTCGGGACTTGAAACCTACGAGCAGTACTTC. As protein: CASSSGLETYEQYF. This chain joins TRBV5-1 and TRBJ2-7, with D possibly TRBD2 on 6 matching bases. Germline loops: CDR1 SGHRS, CDR2 YFSETQ. The CDR3 has 14 amino acids. V was cut by 5 bases and J by 2 bases, with 14 bases left in between.

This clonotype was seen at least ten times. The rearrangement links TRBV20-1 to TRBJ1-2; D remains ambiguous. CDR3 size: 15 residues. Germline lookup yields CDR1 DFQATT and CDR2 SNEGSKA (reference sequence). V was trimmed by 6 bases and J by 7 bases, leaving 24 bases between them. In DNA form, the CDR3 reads TGCAGTGCCCCCTCCCCGGGCCCCACAGCAAGTGGCTACACCTTC. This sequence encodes CSAPSPGPTASGYTF.

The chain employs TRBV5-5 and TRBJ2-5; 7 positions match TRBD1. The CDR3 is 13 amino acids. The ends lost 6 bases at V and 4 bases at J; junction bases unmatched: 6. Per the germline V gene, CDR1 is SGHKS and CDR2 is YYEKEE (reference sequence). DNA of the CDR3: TGTGCCAGCAATCTCAGGGGGTCAGAGACCCAGTACTTC. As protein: CASNLRGSETQYF.

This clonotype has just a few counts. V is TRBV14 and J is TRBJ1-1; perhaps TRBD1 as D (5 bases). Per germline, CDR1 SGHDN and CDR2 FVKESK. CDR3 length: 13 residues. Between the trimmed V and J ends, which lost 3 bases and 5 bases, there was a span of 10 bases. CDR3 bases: TGTGCCAGCAGCCAGTCAGGGAGGACTGAAGCTTTCTTT. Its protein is CASSQSGRTEAFF. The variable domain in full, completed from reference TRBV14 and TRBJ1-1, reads EAGVTQFPSHSVIEKGQTVTLRCDPISGHDNLYWYRRVMGKEIKFLLHFVKESKQDESGMPNNRFLAERTGGTYSTLKVQPAELEDSGVYFCASSQSGRTEAFFGQGTRLTVV.